One T cell receptor beta chain is described in this entry. Its specificity is not known. Assay execution proceeded at the deep level. The genomic DNA of each subset was split evenly across several immunoSEQ plates. Using immunoSEQ multiplex PCR, the repertoire was profiled, and TCRdb retains in-frame clones only, with some absent. Here the sample spans approximately 2.4 million clones, approximately 94% being singletons. The record originates from a study of shared clonotypes between healthy human individuals. V was pared by 4 bases and J by 3 bases, with 13 bases between. The CDR3 spans 14 residues. Per germline, CDR1 MGHRA and CDR2 YSYEKL. Study-level points and caveats: Among four donors, about 5% of naive CD4 clonotypes were found in common.

Sequences were obtained from naive CD4+ T cells sorted from blood. As to subset: CD45RA+ positively selected. The chain is built from TRBV4-1 and TRBJ2-7; D is uncertain. The clonotype comes from a young man in good health. CDR3 protein: CASSLRTGVYEQYF. The DNA of the CDR3 is TGCGCCAGCAGCCTCCGGACCGGAGTCTACGAGCAGTACTTC.